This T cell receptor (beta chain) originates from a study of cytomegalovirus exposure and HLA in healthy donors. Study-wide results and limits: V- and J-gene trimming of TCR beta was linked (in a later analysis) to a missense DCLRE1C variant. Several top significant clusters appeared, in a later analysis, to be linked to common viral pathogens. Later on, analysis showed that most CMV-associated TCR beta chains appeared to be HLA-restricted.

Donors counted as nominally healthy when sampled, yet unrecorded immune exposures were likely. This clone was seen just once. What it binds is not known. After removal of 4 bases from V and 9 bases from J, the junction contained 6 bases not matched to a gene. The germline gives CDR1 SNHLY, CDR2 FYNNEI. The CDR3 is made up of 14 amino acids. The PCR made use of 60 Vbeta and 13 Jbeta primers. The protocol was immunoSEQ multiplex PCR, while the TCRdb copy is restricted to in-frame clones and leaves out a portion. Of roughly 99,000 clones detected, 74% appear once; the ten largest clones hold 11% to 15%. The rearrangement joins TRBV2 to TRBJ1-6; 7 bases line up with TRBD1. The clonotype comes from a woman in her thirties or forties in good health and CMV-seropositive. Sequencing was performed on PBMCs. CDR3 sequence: CASSVDRVRSPLHF. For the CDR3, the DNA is TGTGCCAGCAGTGTAGACAGGGTCCGTTCACCCCTCCACTTT.